One and the same sample provided the 14 T cell receptor beta chains below, sequenced in a study of shared clonotypes between healthy human individuals. Clones were read by immunoSEQ multiplex PCR, and TCRdb kept only the in-frame ones, dropping some. Of 1 million to 1.3 million clones detected, around 82% appear once; the ten largest clones hold under 0.8%. Sequenced: memory CD4+ T cells from PBMCs. Subset meaning: CD45RA-negative fraction. The receptors derive from a young man in good health. Some clones in this sample may be carry-over from other donors' samples.

The chain recombines TRBV2 with TRBJ2-3; D is possibly TRBD2 (6 bases). This CDR3 spans 13 amino acids. V gave up 9 bases and J gave up 3 bases, with 13 bases separating them. CDR1 is SNHLY and CDR2 is FYNNEI in the germline V gene. The CDR3 nucleotides read TGTGCCAGGATGGCGGGGAGGACAGATACGCAGTATTTT. Its translation: CARMAGRTDTQYF.

The chain couples TRBV11-3 to TRBJ2-1; D could derive from TRBD1 or TRBD2 (5 bases each). Per the germline V gene, CDR1 is SGHNT and CDR2 is YENEEA. CDR3 length: 14 amino acids. The germline V and J ends were trimmed by 7 bases and 8 bases, with 18 bases remaining between them. The DNA for the CDR3 is TGTGCCAGCACCCCTGGGGGTAGCACGCATGAGCAGTTCTTC. This codes for CASTPGGSTHEQFF.

The CDR3 sequence is CASSSQGAPIHEQFF. DNA of the CDR3: TGTGCCAGCAGTTCCCAGGGGGCGCCCATCCATGAGCAGTTCTTC. V and J are TRBV28 and TRBJ2-1; 8 positions agree with TRBD1. The CDR3 is 15 amino acids. Germline CDR1 and CDR2: MDHEN and SYDVKM. The V and J ends lost 4 bases and 8 bases, in that order; junction bases with no gene match: 10.

As for this clone: The same CDR3 can be traced to other DNA sequences in this sample. This chain connects TRBV2 to TRBJ1-1; D possibly corresponds to TRBD1 (6 bases). This CDR3 is built from 13 residues. Germline-derived CDR1 and CDR2 are SNHLY and FYNNEI. Trimming pared 6 bases from V and 1 base from J, leaving 9 bases between. CDR3 in amino acids: CASSLQGNTEAFF. The CDR3 bases are TGTGCCAGCAGCCTACAGGGGAACACTGAAGCTTTCTTT.

The chain has TRBV6-5 and TRBJ1-6; D is perhaps TRBD1 (6 bases). Germline lookup yields CDR1 MNHEY and CDR2 SVGAGI. V was pared by 0 bases and J by 13 bases, with 13 bases between. There are 14 residues in the CDR3. The CDR3 is CASSYSGRGAPLHF. In nucleotides, the CDR3 is TGTGCCAGCAGTTACTCCGGCAGGGGAGCTCCCCTCCACTTT.

The V and J genes are TRBV2 and TRBJ2-1, with TRBD1 matching 7 bases. This CDR3 comprises 12 residues. CDR1 and CDR2 from the germline V gene are SNHLY and FYNNEI. Unmatched junction bases numbered 3, after V lost 6 bases and J lost 7 bases. In nucleotides, the CDR3 is TGTGCCAGCAGCCAACAGGGGAATGAGCAGTTCTTC. This encodes CASSQQGNEQFF.

The rearrangement links TRBV7-8 to TRBJ2-2; D might be TRBD1 (6 bases). Germline assignment: CDR1 SGHVS and CDR2 FQNEAQ. The germline V and J ends were trimmed by 5 bases and 3 bases, with 13 bases remaining between them. The CDR3 totals 15 residues. CDR3 in DNA: TGTGCCAGCAGCGGCTGGACAGCCTACACCGGGGAGCTGTTTTTT. This sequence encodes CASSGWTAYTGELFF.

The chain employs TRBV5-4 and TRBJ1-2, with TRBD1 matching 12 bases. The CDR3 totals 17 residues. Germline lookup yields CDR1 SGHNT and CDR2 YYREEE (reference sequence). The J segment lost 4 bases and the V segment lost 4 bases, leaving 11 bases of the junction unmatched. The CDR3, as DNA: TGTGCCAGCAGCAACCGGGACAGGGGGCTCTTTGGCTATGGCTACACCTTC. Translating gives CASSNRDRGLFGYGYTF.

The chain couples TRBV6-6 to TRBJ2-5; 10 bases are a match to TRBD2. V shed 7 bases, J shed 5 bases, and the junction held 10 bases outside the gene matches. This CDR3 is built from 15 residues. CDR1 and CDR2 from the germline V gene are MNHNY and SVGAGI (reference sequence). CDR3 DNA: TGTGCCAGCACCGAGGGGCTAGCGGGAGTCGAGACCCAGTACTTC. It translates to CASTEGLAGVETQYF.

The chain links TRBV6-6 to TRBJ2-7; a possible D gene is TRBD1 (6 bases). Trimming shortened V by 6 bases and J by 0 bases, and 12 bases separated the two germline ends. This CDR3 has 14 residues. Germline CDR1 MNHNY, CDR2 SVGAGI (reference sequence). CDR3 sequence reads: CASRFDRISYEQYF. CDR3 DNA sequence: TGTGCCAGCAGATTCGACAGGATCTCCTACGAGCAGTACTTC.

This chain uses TRBV18 with TRBJ2-2; unclear D gene. Trimming removed 6 bases from V and 7 bases from J, with 18 bases in between. The germline gives CDR1 KGHSH, CDR2 LQKENI. CDR3 length: 15 residues. CDR3 sequence reads: CASSNVQTLGGELFF. Written as DNA, the CDR3 is TGTGCCAGCTCCAACGTACAGACCTTAGGCGGGGAGCTGTTTTTT.

The V and J genes are TRBV6-5 and TRBJ2-3; a weak D match, TRBD2 (6 bases). Germline V CDR1 and CDR2: MNHEY, SVGAGI. This CDR3 is 14 amino acids long. Trimming took 6 bases from V and 3 from J, leaving 13 bases between them. CDR3 in amino acids: CASSRLGATDTQYF. The CDR3 nucleotides are TGTGCCAGCAGCCGACTAGGGGCGACAGATACGCAGTATTTT.

This sequence joins TRBV4-1 and TRBJ1-1, with D possibly being TRBD1 (5 bases). The CDR3 has 15 amino acids. V dropped 9 bases and J dropped 3 bases, with 20 bases sitting between them. CDR1 is MGHRA and CDR2 is YSYEKL in the germline V gene. The CDR3 nucleotides are TGCGCCAGTCGGGACGGCCTCCGGTTGGACACTGAAGCTTTCTTT. Its translation is CASRDGLRLDTEAFF.

The chain is built from TRBV7-2 and TRBJ2-2; weak D call: TRBD2 (7 bases). V was clipped by 2 bases and J by 4 bases, with 14 bases between them. The CDR3 length is 16 residues. The germline V gene has CDR1 SGHTA and CDR2 FQGNSA. The CDR3 DNA reads TGTGCCAGCAGCTTAAGGGGGAGGGGAACCACCGGGGAGCTGTTTTTT. Translated: CASSLRGRGTTGELFF.